These T cell receptor beta chains were read from a single sample in a study of blood T cell repertoires in COVID-19. Data came from immunoSEQ multiplex PCR; TCRdb stores just in-frame clones and leaves some out. The sample has under 400,000 clones, 85% to 90% seen once. The sample was PBMCs or T cells enriched from blood (not recorded which). The origin of the receptors is a woman aged 25 to 39 who had been exposed to COVID-19. Both conserved end residues are part of each CDR3. The D gene is left open where the match is weak. Where a row states a size, it is once, few, many or the class of an expanded clone; other rows omit it.

CDR3	DNA	D	V	size	J
CASSQSGNQPQHF	TGTGCCAGCAGCCAATCCGGGAATCAGCCCCAGCATTTT	-	TRBV3-1/TRBV3-2	-	TRBJ1-5
CSARTGETYEQYF	TGCAGCGCCCGGACAGGGGAAACCTACGAGCAGTACTTC	TRBD1	TRBV29-1	-	TRBJ2-7
CASSGLAGLNTGELFF	TGTGCCAGCAGTGGGCTAGCGGGACTGAACACCGGGGAGCTGTTTTTT	TRBD2	TRBV28	-	TRBJ2-2
CASSPNNQPQHF	TGTGCCAGCAGCCCCAACAATCAGCCCCAGCATTTT	-	TRBV7-9	-	TRBJ1-5
CASSLYVGQGSNYGYTF	TGTGCCAGCAGTTTATATGTAGGACAGGGTTCCAACTATGGCTACACCTTC	TRBD1	TRBV27	-	TRBJ1-2
CASSPVTDYGYTF	TGTGCCAGCAGCCCGGTTACAGACTATGGCTACACCTTC	-	TRBV9	-	TRBJ1-2
CASSLLGTGSNQPQHF	TGTGCCAGCAGTTTACTCGGGACAGGGAGCAATCAGCCCCAGCATTTT	TRBD1	TRBV27	-	TRBJ1-5
CASSLGSANTQYF	TGTGCCAGCAGCTTAGGGTCTGCGAATACGCAGTATTTT	-	TRBV11-2	-	TRBJ2-3
CASSLIKSSYEQYF	TGTGCCAGCAGCTTGATCAAGAGCTCCTACGAGCAGTACTTC	-	TRBV5-5	few	TRBJ2-7
CASSSGDPWGTDTQYF	TGTGCCAGCTCTAGCGGGGATCCGTGGGGCACAGATACGCAGTATTTT	TRBD2	TRBV27	-	TRBJ2-3
CASSLTTGNTEAFF	TGTGCCAGCAGCTTAACCACAGGGAACACTGAAGCTTTCTTT	-	TRBV7-3	-	TRBJ1-1
CASSQVVVGGEKLFF	TGTGCCAGCAGCCAAGTCGTCGTCGGGGGGGAAAAACTGTTTTTT	-	TRBV3-1/TRBV3-2	-	TRBJ1-4
CASSPTQSSGHNTDTQYF	TGTGCCAGCAGCCCCACACAATCAAGTGGACATAACACAGATACGCAGTATTTT	-	TRBV28	-	TRBJ2-3
CASSPTGANTEAFF	TGTGCCAGCAGCCCCACGGGAGCGAACACTGAAGCTTTCTTT	-	TRBV7-2	once	TRBJ1-1
CASSLGQGNEKLFF	TGCGCCAGCAGCTTGGGACAGGGTAATGAAAAACTGTTTTTT	TRBD1	TRBV5-1	once	TRBJ1-4
CASSDPRGGAYEQYF	TGTGCCAGCAGTGACCCCAGGGGAGGGGCCTACGAGCAGTACTTC	-	TRBV25-1	-	TRBJ2-7
CASSSTGYYGYTF	TGTGCCAGCAGTTCAACAGGGTATTATGGCTACACCTTC	-	TRBV28	-	TRBJ1-2
CASSVAQAGVGTEAFF	TGTGCCAGCAGCGTAGCCCAGGCAGGGGTTGGAACTGAAGCTTTCTTT	-	TRBV9	-	TRBJ1-1
CASSTGLQGYEQYF	TGTGCCAGCAGTACAGGCTTGCAGGGGTACGAGCAGTACTTC	-	TRBV2	-	TRBJ2-7
CASSLTGTGGWRGANVLTF	TGTGCCAGCAGCTTAACCGGGACAGGGGGATGGCGTGGGGCCAACGTCCTGACTTTC	TRBD1	TRBV5-4	-	TRBJ2-6
CASSLDPAGPGRPGLGTQYF	TGTGCCAGCAGCTTAGACCCAGCGGGCCCCGGCAGGCCTGGATTGGGTACGCAGTATTTT	-	TRBV13	-	TRBJ2-3
CASSTLGPVISGELFF	TGTGCCAGTAGTACCCTGGGGCCCGTTATCTCCGGGGAGCTGTTTTTT	-	TRBV19	-	TRBJ2-2
CASSLFPSRETQYF	TGTGCCAGCAGTTTATTTCCCTCGAGGGAGACCCAGTACTTC	-	TRBV27	-	TRBJ2-5
CATRGTGGGGEAFF	TGTGCCACCAGGGGAACAGGTGGGGGAGGCGAAGCTTTCTTT	-	TRBV24-1	-	TRBJ1-1
CASSLKSRDRDDNEQFF	TGTGCCAGCAGTTTGAAATCCCGGGACAGGGACGACAATGAGCAGTTCTTC	TRBD1	TRBV27	-	TRBJ2-1
CASSRLAGGSNREQFF	TGTGCCAGCAGCCGACTAGCGGGAGGGTCAAACAGGGAGCAGTTCTTC	TRBD2	TRBV11-3	-	TRBJ2-1
CASSLATGVPPEAFF	TGTGCCAGCAGCTTAGCGACAGGGGTTCCGCCTGAAGCTTTCTTT	TRBD1	TRBV7-8	-	TRBJ1-1
CASSSDYTQYF	TGCGCCAGCAGCTCAGACTATACGCAGTATTTT	-	TRBV5-1	-	TRBJ2-3
CASSLAGLGQGTDTQYF	TGTGCCAGCAGCTTAGCGGGACTTGGACAGGGCACAGATACGCAGTATTTT	-	TRBV7-2	-	TRBJ2-3
CASRAGGEQYF	TGTGCCAGTAGAGCAGGGGGCGAGCAGTACTTC	TRBD1	TRBV7-8	-	TRBJ2-7
CASSSGQITEAFF	TGTGCCAGCAGTTCGGGACAGATTACTGAAGCTTTCTTT	TRBD1	TRBV3-1/TRBV3-2	-	TRBJ1-1
CASSGNREGRGSSYNEQFF	TGTGCCAGCAGCGGTAACCGGGAGGGGCGGGGGAGCTCCTACAATGAGCAGTTCTTC	TRBD2	TRBV9	-	TRBJ2-1
CASRPQGRGNQPQHF	TGTGCCAGCAGACCACAGGGGAGAGGGAATCAGCCCCAGCATTTT	TRBD1	TRBV6-5	-	TRBJ1-5
CASTGLYGYTF	TGTGCCAGCACAGGACTCTATGGCTACACCTTC	-	TRBV12-3/TRBV12-4	-	TRBJ1-2
CASSRTSESYEQYF	TGTGCCAGCAGCCGGACTAGCGAGTCCTACGAGCAGTACTTC	TRBD2	TRBV6-4	medium-sized	TRBJ2-7
CASSYGQGLMSPLHF	TGTGCCAGCAGTTACGGGCAGGGTTTGATGTCACCCCTCCACTTT	-	TRBV6-5	few	TRBJ1-6
CASSSYLQGGNEKLFF	TGTGCCAGCAGTTCCTACCTACAGGGGGGTAATGAAAAACTGTTTTTT	TRBD1	TRBV28	-	TRBJ1-4
CASSLQGAGEKLFF	TGTGCCAGCAGTTTGCAGGGGGCCGGGGAAAAACTGTTTTTT	TRBD1	TRBV27	-	TRBJ1-4
CASSESKLAGYNEQFF	TGCGCCAGCAGTGAGTCGAAACTAGCGGGCTATAATGAGCAGTTCTTC	TRBD2	TRBV10-1	-	TRBJ2-1
CASSPPGGRNEQFF	TGTGCCAGCAGCCCCCCGGGAGGTCGAAATGAGCAGTTCTTC	TRBD2	TRBV14	-	TRBJ2-1
CASSANQGGYTF	TGCGCCAGCAGCGCGAACCAGGGGGGCTACACCTTC	-	TRBV5-1	-	TRBJ1-2